This T cell receptor beta chain comes out of a study of blood T cell repertoires in COVID-19. Study-wide background: Acute and convalescent COVID-19 specimens originated in the United States, Italy and Spain. T cells, B-cell-depleted T cells, or PBMCs provided the cDNA or gDNA that served as material.

V was trimmed by 4 bases and J by 0 bases, leaving 22 bases between them. CDR1 and CDR2 from the germline V gene are MDHEN and SYDVKM. This CDR3 is 19 amino acids long. Per the original data handling: Quantification of nucleated cells was approximated via reference gene primer amplification. Here immunoSEQ multiplex PCR was the method, and the copy in TCRdb shows in-frame clones only, minus some. D and trimming come from the DNA, and the V and J calls and clone size come from that table. The repertoire has some 220,000 clones, around 80% of them found once; the top ten carry 9.7%. The sequenced sample consisted of peripheral blood. The rearrangement links TRBV28 to TRBJ2-1; maybe TRBD2 (6 bases). The receptor's source is a man aged 45-60 years with active or convalescent COVID-19. As DNA, the CDR3 is TGTGCCAGCAGTTCTGGGGGGTTCGCTTGGCGGAGCTCCTACAATGAGCAGTTCTTC. This translates into CASSSGGFAWRSSYNEQFF.